These 19 T cell receptor beta chains came from one sample sequenced in a study of spatial heterogeneity in lung cancer. As for time point: sample taken at primary tumor resection. TCRdb reanalysed the 5' RACE reads using MiXCR and keeps one entry per CDR3 protein. The table records about 22,000 distinct CDR3 sequences, under 9% of them present only once. No antigens are known for them. General observations from the study: Higher tumor mutation counts went along with higher counts of expanded intratumoral alpha and beta TCRs.

Sample: lung tumor tissue, taken at surgery. These receptor sequences come from a male donor with early-stage non-small cell lung cancer.

This clonotype came up a few times. The chain recombines TRBV6-5 with TRBJ2-7; TRBD2 might be the D (6 bases). The V and J ends lost 6 bases and 3 bases respectively, with 15 bases between them. This CDR3 spans 14 amino acids. CDR1 and CDR2 from the germline V gene are MNHEY and SVGAGI. Here the CDR3 DNA reads TGTGCCAGCAGCCCCGGGACTGTTGTCTACGAGCAGTACTTC. Translation: CASSPGTVVYEQYF.

This chain joins TRBV9 and TRBJ2-4, with 7 positions matching TRBD1. Germline CDR1 reads SGDLS; CDR2 reads YYNGEE. Trimming at V came to 4 bases and at J to 0 bases, leaving 13 bases not matched to a gene. This CDR3 is 18 amino acids long. CDR3 in DNA: TGTGCCAGCAGCCCCTGGACAGGCGGAGATATAGCCAAAAACATTCAGTACTTC. Translation: CASSPWTGGDIAKNIQYF. Filled out from reference TRBV9 and TRBJ2-4, the complete variable domain reads DSGVTQTPKHLITATGQRVTLRCSPRSGDLSVYWYQQSLDQGLQFLIQYYNGEERAKGNILERFSAQQFPDLHSELNLSSLELGDSALYFCASSPWTGGDIAKNIQYFGAGTRLSVL.

The chain has TRBV10-3 and TRBJ2-5; D is uncertain. This CDR3 has 12 amino acids. Germline values: CDR1 ENHRY, CDR2 SYGVKD. V was shortened by 0 bases and J by 3 bases, with 2 bases between the two germline ends. The CDR3 spells CAISESEETQYF. As DNA, the CDR3 is TGTGCCATCAGTGAGTCGGAAGAGACCCAGTACTTC.

This clonotype is classed as medium-sized. As DNA, the CDR3 is TGTGCCATCAGATTGGGGGGGCGGTACGAGCAGTACTTC. Translated, it gives CAIRLGGRYEQYF. This chain uses TRBV10-3 with TRBJ2-7, with D maybe TRBD2 (7 bases). Germline CDR1 reads ENHRY; CDR2 reads SYGVKD. V lost 6 bases and J 4 bases, leaving 13 bases between the germline ends. The CDR3 loop spans 13 amino acids.

Sample share makes this clonotype medium-sized. This chain uses TRBV7-9 with TRBJ1-6; 9 positions match TRBD1. This CDR3 region has 16 residues. Germline V gives CDR1 SEHNR, CDR2 FQNEAQ (reference sequence). Trimming took 4 bases from V and 4 from J; bases not matched to a gene: 5. The CDR3 here is CASSWGQGFYNSPLHF. The CDR3 DNA reads TGTGCCAGCAGCTGGGGACAGGGCTTTTATAATTCACCCCTCCACTTT.

The rearrangement joins TRBV20-1 to TRBJ2-4; a possible D gene is TRBD1 (5 bases). The V end was cut by 0 bases, the J end by 8 bases, with 14 bases between. CDR1 and CDR2 from the germline V gene are DFQATT and SNEGSKA (reference sequence). The CDR3 is 14 amino acids. The CDR3, as DNA: TGCAGTGCTAGAGATAGGTCGATAGGGGACATTCAGTACTTC. This sequence encodes CSARDRSIGDIQYF.

This clonotype was seen a handful of times. J is TRBJ1-5 and V is TRBV2; D is unclear. The CDR3 is 15 amino acids. Germline loops: CDR1 SNHLY, CDR2 FYNNEI. The ends were cut back, 5 bases at V and 5 bases at J, with 16 bases in the middle. The CDR3 nucleotides are TGTGCCAGCAGTAGGCAGGAGGGTAGGGATCAGCCCCAGCATTTT. It is translated as CASSRQEGRDQPQHF.

This clonotype was detected many times. J is TRBJ2-3 and V is TRBV27; tentatively, D is TRBD2 (5 bases). Trimming took 5 bases from V and 6 from J, leaving 9 bases between them. The CDR3 loop spans 12 amino acids. Germline V gene lookup returns CDR1 MNHEY and CDR2 SMNVEV (reference sequence). The CDR3: CASSNWRDTQYF. The DNA of the CDR3 is TGTGCCAGCAGTAACTGGAGGGATACGCAGTATTTT.

V gene TRBV4-2 combines with J gene TRBJ2-4, with 7 bases that match TRBD1. The germline CDR1 and CDR2 sequences are LGHNA and YNFKEQ. V dropped 3 bases and J dropped 5; count of bases not matched to a gene: 4. The CDR3 runs 14 residues. CDR3 residues: CASSHHGTENIQYF. The CDR3 DNA reads as TGTGCCAGCAGCCACCACGGGACAGAAAACATTCAGTACTTC.

The chain is built from TRBV2 and TRBJ1-2; D call uncertain. Germline V CDR1 and CDR2: SNHLY, FYNNEI. With 4 bases removed from V and 8 bases from J, the gap between germline ends came to 11 bases. The CDR3 runs 12 residues. As DNA, the CDR3 is TGTGCCAGCAGTGCCAGCCTGGGGGGCTACACCTTC. This sequence encodes CASSASLGGYTF.

This clonotype occurred many times. The gene calls are TRBV28 and TRBJ2-7; no clear D. Per the germline V gene, CDR1 is MDHEN and CDR2 is SYDVKM. CDR3 length: 13 amino acids. Trimming removed 8 bases from V and 2 bases from J, with 13 bases in between. CDR3 loop: CASGRDTPYEQYF. CDR3 coding DNA: TGTGCCAGCGGCCGAGACACCCCCTACGAGCAGTACTTC.

This clonotype was seen many times. The chain joins TRBV28 to TRBJ2-2; 7 bases map to TRBD1. The germline gives CDR1 MDHEN, CDR2 SYDVKM. The ends lost 6 bases at V and 4 bases at J; junction bases unmatched: 8. This CDR3 has 15 amino acids. The CDR3 coding sequence is TGTGCCAGCAGGCCTGGACAGGTCGTCACCGGGGAGCTGTTTTTT. It codes for CASRPGQVVTGELFF.

The sample holds many counts of this clonotype. The chain uses TRBV28 and TRBJ1-1; D gene unclear. Germline CDR1 reads MDHEN; CDR2 reads SYDVKM. Trimming removed 6 bases at V and 5 bases at J, with 13 bases between. This CDR3 has 13 amino acids. The CDR3 loop reads CASRRARWTEAFF. The DNA for the CDR3 is TGTGCCAGCAGGAGGGCTAGATGGACTGAAGCTTTCTTT.

In its sample, this clonotype was seen a few times. This chain links TRBV28 with TRBJ1-6, with a tentative D call TRBD1 (6 bases). From germline, CDR1 is MDHEN and CDR2 SYDVKM. CDR3 length equals 16 residues. V was pared by 3 bases and J by 5 bases, with 14 bases between. CDR3 nucleotides: TGTGCCAGCAGTTTTAGGCCAGGGGCCGATAATTCACCCCTCCACTTT. Its translation: CASSFRPGADNSPLHF.

The chain has TRBV19 and TRBJ2-1; TRBD2 matches 7 bases. The germline V gene has CDR1 LNHDA and CDR2 SQIVND (reference sequence). Trimming removed 5 bases from V and 13 bases from J; junction bases left unmatched: 11. The CDR3 has 13 amino acids. For the CDR3, the DNA is TGTGCCAGTAGTGGGGCTAGCGGAGGGATCCAGTTCTTC. It specifies CASSGASGGIQFF.

Only a few counts were recorded for this clonotype. A read error is possible here, since a much larger clone lies one base away. The chain links TRBV7-8 to TRBJ2-1; TRBD2 matches at 8 bases. This CDR3 region has 16 residues. Germline lookup yields CDR1 SGHVS and CDR2 FQNEAQ. CDR3 amino acids: CVSTGLWAGGSNEQFF. In DNA form, the CDR3 reads TGTGTCAGCACCGGTCTGTGGGCGGGAGGAAGCAATGAGCAGTTCTTC.

This clonotype was recorded a few times. The chain recombines TRBV6-2 or TRBV6-3 with TRBJ1-5; TRBD1 matches at 8 bases. Trimming at V came to 0 bases and at J to 7 bases, leaving 23 bases not matched to a gene. This CDR3 is 21 amino acids long. The germline gives CDR1 MNHEY, CDR2 SVGEGT. CDR3 region: CASSYSIEDPGQAYNGQPQHF. The CDR3 DNA reads as TGTGCCAGCAGTTACTCGATCGAGGATCCGGGACAGGCCTATAACGGGCAGCCCCAGCATTTT.

This clonotype appeared many times. V and J are TRBV28 and TRBJ2-1; D perhaps matches TRBD1 (6 bases). The CDR3 contains 14 residues. The V gene lost 2 bases and the J gene lost 8 bases, with 13 bases spanning the gap. Germline CDR1 is MDHEN and CDR2 is SYDVKM. The CDR3 bases are TGTGCCAGCAGTTTAGGGACACCGAGGTATGAGCAGTTCTTC. Amino acids: CASSLGTPRYEQFF.

This clonotype occurred a few times. V gene TRBV2 combines with J gene TRBJ2-7; tentatively, D is TRBD1 (5 bases). This CDR3 is 12 amino acids long. Trimming took off 4 bases at V and 3 bases at J, with 7 bases between the two ends. Per the germline V gene, CDR1 is SNHLY and CDR2 is FYNNEI. CDR3 DNA: TGTGCCAGCAGTGGGCAGGGCTACGAGCAGTACTTC. Its translation is CASSGQGYEQYF.